These 24 T cell receptor beta chains were all obtained from the same sample, sequenced in a study of T cells after somatic rescue of genetic block (dated by TCRdb to the early 2020s). The method behind the library was the immunoSEQ multiplex PCR assay. In TCRdb, the immuneACCESS table is reduced to in-frame sequences with V and J assigned. These tables do not hold every clone; where another copy was compared, an unresolved V gene accounts for under half, and the others remain unexplained. The sample table shows around 9,700 clones, and around 69% are seen once. Clones ranked in the top ten supply approximately 23% of the sample. Material: peripheral blood mononuclear cells (PBMCs). The origin of the receptors is a boy under 18.

The chain employs TRBV7-9 and TRBJ2-1, with D perhaps matching TRBD1 or TRBD2 (5 bases each). In germline, CDR1 is SEHNR, CDR2 FQNEAQ (reference sequence). V lost 5 bases and J lost 7, with 18 bases in between. The CDR3 totals 15 residues. Written as DNA, the CDR3 is TGTGCCAGCAGCCTCCGGGGCGATCCCAGGAATGAGCAGTTCTTC. Residues: CASSLRGDPRNEQFF. The full variable domain, with the rest looked up from reference TRBV7-9 and TRBJ2-1, is DTGVSQNPRHKITKRGQNVTFRCDPISEHNRLYWYRQTLGQGPEFLTYFQNEAQLEKSRLLSDRFSAERPKGSFSTLEIQRTEQGDSAMYLCASSLRGDPRNEQFFGPGTRLTVL.

V gene TRBV27 combines with J gene TRBJ2-3; TRBD1 aligns across 8 bases. Germline trimming cut 5 bases from V and 5 bases from J; bases unmatched to any gene: 9. Germline lookup yields CDR1 MNHEY and CDR2 SMNVEV (reference sequence). CDR3 length: 15 amino acids. CDR3 DNA: TGTGCCAGCAGTCCATATCCTACAGGGGGAGATACGCAGTATTTT. This gives the protein CASSPYPTGGDTQYF.

The V call is TRBV14, the J call TRBJ2-1, with a tentative D call TRBD2 (6 bases). The CDR3 totals 15 residues. The germline V gene encodes CDR1 SGHDN and CDR2 FVKESK. V was pared by 5 bases and J by 1 base, with 12 bases between. The chain's CDR3 is CASSYRRGSYNEQFF. DNA for the CDR3: TGTGCCAGCAGCTATCGGCGGGGATCCTACAATGAGCAGTTCTTC.

V and J are TRBV14 and TRBJ2-2; no clear D. The V end lost 2 bases, the J end lost 7 bases, and 11 bases lay between the germline ends. This CDR3 is 14 amino acids long. In germline, CDR1 is SGHDN, CDR2 FVKESK. The CDR3 nucleotides read TGTGCCAGCAGCCAATTACAGCACGTCGGGGAGCTGTTTTTT. This encodes CASSQLQHVGELFF.

The chain combines TRBV6-5 with TRBJ2-4; tentative D call: TRBD2 (7 bases). CDR1 and CDR2 from the germline V gene are MNHEY and SVGAGI. V was cut by 6 bases and J by 2 bases, with 11 bases left in between. This CDR3 spans 14 amino acids. The CDR3 region is CASSRGATKNIQYF. CDR3 nucleotides: TGTGCCAGCAGCCGGGGGGCAACCAAAAACATTCAGTACTTC.

The V gene is TRBV5-4, the J gene TRBJ2-7, with 16 bases matching TRBD2. V dropped 3 bases and J dropped 6; count of bases not matched to a gene: 9. Germline V lookup: CDR1 SGHNT, CDR2 YYREEE (reference sequence). The CDR3 loop spans 17 amino acids. CDR3 region: CASSSGGLAGGLGEQYF. For the CDR3, the DNA is TGTGCCAGCAGCTCCGGGGGACTAGCGGGAGGGCTGGGCGAGCAGTACTTC. The full variable domain, with the rest looked up from reference TRBV5-4 and TRBJ2-7, is ETGVTQSPTHLIKTRGQQVTLRCSSQSGHNTVSWYQQALGQGPQFIFQYYREEENGRGNFPPRFSGLQFPNYSSELNVNALELDDSALYLCASSSGGLAGGLGEQYFGPGTRLTVT.

This clone has more than one count but fewer than ten. The V call is TRBV30, the J call TRBJ1-6; no definite D call. The CDR3 is made up of 14 amino acids. Trimming left V 0 bases short and J 9 bases short, with 12 bases between. In germline, CDR1 is GTSNPN, CDR2 SVGIG (reference sequence). This chain's CDR3 is CAWSVPSWGSPLHF. The CDR3 bases are TGTGCCTGGAGTGTACCCTCTTGGGGTTCACCCCTCCACTTT.

By its share, this clone is medium-sized. This sequence joins TRBV9 and TRBJ2-7, with D perhaps matching TRBD2 (6 bases). The ends were cut back, 0 bases at V and 5 bases at J, with 15 bases in the middle. Per the germline V gene, CDR1 is SGDLS and CDR2 is YYNGEE. The CDR3 spans 15 residues. The CDR3: CASSVEGREENEQYF. DNA for the CDR3: TGTGCCAGCAGCGTAGAAGGCAGGGAGGAGAACGAGCAGTACTTC. The full variable domain, in which reference TRBV9 and TRBJ2-7 provide the parts outside the CDR3, is DSGVTQTPKHLITATGQRVTLRCSPRSGDLSVYWYQQSLDQGLQFLIQYYNGEERAKGNILERFSAQQFPDLHSELNLSSLELGDSALYFCASSVEGREENEQYFGPGTRLTVT.

The gene calls are TRBV7-9 and TRBJ1-5, with D unresolved. Per germline, CDR1 SEHNR and CDR2 FQNEAQ (reference sequence). This CDR3 region has 14 residues. The V end lost 1 base, the J end lost 3 bases, and 7 bases lay between the germline ends. CDR3 DNA sequence: TGTGCCAGCAGCTTAGGGGCTTACAATCAGCCCCAGCATTTT. It is translated as CASSLGAYNQPQHF.

J is TRBJ1-6 and V is TRBV10-2; D remains unclear. The CDR3 loop spans 13 amino acids. The germline CDR1 and CDR2 sequences are WSHSY and SAAADI. Trimming took 6 bases from V and 6 from J, leaving 9 bases between them. The CDR3 bases are TGCGCCAGCAGGGAGGGTTTTAATTCACCCCTCCACTTT. It specifies CASREGFNSPLHF.

The chain carries TRBV19 and TRBJ2-1, with 8 positions matching TRBD2. CDR1 is LNHDA, CDR2 SQIVND, per germline (reference sequence). The CDR3 runs to 13 residues. The V segment lost 3 bases and the J segment 9 bases; nucleotides outside the gene matches: 4. The CDR3 coding sequence is TGTGCCAGTAGTATTCTCACTAGCGGTGAGCAGTTCTTC. This sequence encodes CASSILTSGEQFF.

This clone was observed once. This chain joins TRBV5-1 and TRBJ2-7; 9 positions agree with TRBD1. V shed 1 base and J 9 bases; nucleotides not matched to a gene: 2. CDR3 length equals 12 residues. In germline, CDR1 is SGHRS, CDR2 YFSETQ. The CDR3 reads CASSLTGGVQYF. CDR3 DNA: TGCGCCAGCAGCTTGACAGGGGGCGTGCAGTACTTC.

The chain has TRBV9 and TRBJ2-3; 11 bases are a match to TRBD2. The germline gives CDR1 SGDLS, CDR2 YYNGEE. V lost 4 bases to trimming and J lost 6 bases; unmatched junction nucleotides: 10. The CDR3 spans 16 residues. This chain's CDR3 is CASSLIAGGSRDTQYF. For the CDR3, the DNA is TGTGCCAGCAGCCTTATAGCGGGAGGGTCCAGGGATACGCAGTATTTT.

This CDR3 is CAIREVNEQFF. In DNA, the CDR3 is TGTGCCATCAGGGAGGTAAATGAGCAGTTCTTC. This rearrangement joins TRBV10-3 to TRBJ2-1; TRBD2 might be the D (5 bases). Trimming left V 6 bases short and J 7 bases short, with 7 bases between. Looked up from germline, CDR1 is ENHRY and CDR2 is SYGVKD. The CDR3 spans 11 residues.

The chain employs TRBV5-4 and TRBJ2-5, with 9 bases fitting TRBD1. This CDR3 contains 14 residues. Trimming at V came to 3 bases and at J to 5 bases, leaving 5 bases not matched to a gene. Germline values: CDR1 SGHNT, CDR2 YYREEE (reference sequence). The CDR3 nucleotides read TGTGCCAGCAGCTCCTGGACAGGGGTGGAGACCCAGTACTTC. It yields the protein CASSSWTGVETQYF.

The gene calls are TRBV6-9 and TRBJ1-3, with D tentatively TRBD1 (5 bases). The ends were cut back, 3 bases at V and 4 bases at J, with 13 bases in the middle. CDR3 length equals 15 residues. Germline lookup yields CDR1 MNHGY and CDR2 SVAAGI. The CDR3 nucleotides read TGTGCCAGCAGTTACCGAACAGGTTCGGGAAACACCATATATTTT. Translation gives CASSYRTGSGNTIYF.

This clone was found a few times. This rearrangement joins TRBV5-6 to TRBJ1-4; a weak D match, TRBD1 (6 bases). In germline, CDR1 is SGHDT, CDR2 YYEEEE. The V and J ends lost 0 bases and 5 bases respectively, with 17 bases between them. The length of the CDR3 is 17 residues. The CDR3 loop reads CASSLVGGMTVNEKLFF. The DNA of the CDR3 is TGTGCCAGCAGCTTGGTAGGGGGGATGACAGTCAATGAAAAACTGTTTTTT. Based on the CDR3 plus reference TRBV5-6 and TRBJ1-4, the full variable domain is DAGVTQSPTHLIKTRGQQVTLRCSPKSGHDTVSWYQQALGQGPQFIFQYYEEEERQRGNFPDRFSGHQFPNYSSELNVNALLLGDSALYLCASSLVGGMTVNEKLFFGSGTQLSVL.

The chain recombines TRBV11-3 with TRBJ1-5; no definite D call. CDR1 is SGHNT, CDR2 YENEEA, per germline. The CDR3 contains 16 residues. The germline V and J ends were trimmed by 1 base and 0 bases, with 10 bases remaining between them. As DNA, the CDR3 is TGTGCCAGCAGCTTAGGCAAAGGGTATAGCAATCAGCCCCAGCATTTT. As protein: CASSLGKGYSNQPQHF.

The CDR3 protein is CASSSRTSRNTGELFF. The CDR3 DNA sequence: TGTGCCAGCAGCTCCCGGACTAGCCGGAACACCGGGGAGCTGTTTTTT. V and J are TRBV5-4 and TRBJ2-2, with 8 nucleotides matching TRBD2. Per germline, CDR1 SGHNT and CDR2 YYREEE (reference sequence). V lost 3 bases and J lost 1; bases outside the gene matches: 5. The CDR3 totals 16 residues.

This clone was seen just once. The chain recombines TRBV7-2 with TRBJ2-5; no firm D call. The DNA end is more similar to TRBJ2-7, so the J call may be wrong. There are 13 residues in the CDR3. Germline V CDR1 and CDR2: SGHTA, FQGNSA. DNA of the CDR3: TGTGCCAGCAGCTCGTGGACCCCCTACGAGCAGTACTTC. Protein: CASSSWTPYEQYF.

This rearrangement joins TRBV11-3 to TRBJ1-1; 9 bases are shared with TRBD1. Trimming took 3 bases from V and 1 from J; bases not matched to a gene: 6. CDR3 length: 16 residues. CDR1 is SGHNT and CDR2 is YENEEA in the germline V gene. The CDR3 region is CASSLGQGLENTEAFF. The CDR3 DNA is TGTGCCAGCAGCTTGGGACAGGGCCTTGAGAACACTGAAGCTTTCTTT. Supplemented by reference TRBV11-3 and TRBJ1-1, the full variable domain reads EAGVVQSPRYKIIEKKQPVAFWCNPISGHNTLYWYLQNLGQGPELLIRYENEEAVDDSQLPKDRFSAERLKGVDSTLKIQPAELGDSAVYLCASSLGQGLENTEAFFGQGTRLTVV.

Notes on this clone: The same CDR3 is also encoded by other DNA sequences in this sample. The chain combines TRBV4-1 with TRBJ1-5; TRBD1 is a possible D gene (5 bases). The CDR3 covers 15 residues. The V and J ends lost 1 base and 0 bases respectively, with 7 bases between them. Germline V lookup: CDR1 MGHRA, CDR2 YSYEKL. The CDR3 DNA sequence: TGCGCCAGCAGCCAAGGGGGGTATAGCAATCAGCCCCAGCATTTT. Residues: CASSQGGYSNQPQHF.

The chain couples TRBV7-5 to TRBJ1-2; TRBD1 reflects the table's D call only, with no check against the DNA. TRBV7-5 has pseudogene status. The CDR3 has 16 amino acids. The CDR3 sequence: CASSSSQWAPSYGYTF. The CDR3 coding sequence is TGTGCCAGCAGCTCCTCTCAGTGGGCTCCCAGCTATGGCTACACCTTC.

This clone was counted a few times. J is TRBJ1-1 and V is TRBV27; D might be TRBD1 (5 bases). CDR1 and CDR2 (germline): MNHEY, SMNVEV (reference sequence). The CDR3 is 13 residues long. Trimming pared 1 base from V and 6 bases from J, leaving 9 bases between. The CDR3 protein is CASSLWGTAEAFF. The CDR3 DNA follows: TGTGCCAGCAGTTTATGGGGGACGGCTGAAGCTTTCTTT.